The rows below give T cell receptor beta chains drawn from one sample of a study of blood T cell repertoires in COVID-19. Sequencing used immunoSEQ multiplex PCR; TCRdb keeps in-frame clones, though not all of them. This table has over 250,000 clones, about 89% appearing once. Sequences were obtained from PBMCs or T cells enriched from blood (not recorded which). The origin of the receptors is a woman aged 25 to 45 who had recovered from COVID-19. CDR3s include the opening cysteine and the closing phenylalanine or tryptophan. D genes are given only for firm matches. Clone size is not always given. Where it is, it says once, few, many or a class for expanded clones.

D gene: -; J gene: TRBJ1-4; clone size: -; V gene: TRBV30; CDR3 protein: CAWSRWVRTERKLFF; CDR3 DNA: TGTGCCTGGAGTCGTTGGGTCCGGACTGAACGAAAACTGTTTTTT
D gene: TRBD2; J gene: TRBJ2-3; clone size: -; V gene: TRBV19; CDR3 protein: CASTLRGLAGGTDTQYF; CDR3 DNA: TGTGCCAGTACCCTAAGAGGGCTAGCGGGGGGCACAGATACGCAGTATTTT
D gene: -; J gene: TRBJ1-5; clone size: -; V gene: TRBV5-1; CDR3 protein: CASSLAGDQPQHF; CDR3 DNA: TGCGCCAGCAGCTTAGCGGGGGATCAGCCCCAGCATTTT
D gene: -; J gene: TRBJ2-7; clone size: -; V gene: TRBV28; CDR3 protein: CASSFYYEQYF; CDR3 DNA: TGTGCCAGCAGTTTTTACTACGAGCAGTACTTC
D gene: TRBD2; J gene: TRBJ2-3; clone size: -; V gene: TRBV29-1; CDR3 protein: CSVSGLAGGGTQYF; CDR3 DNA: TGCAGCGTGTCGGGACTAGCGGGGGGAGGCACGCAGTATTTT
D gene: TRBD1; J gene: TRBJ2-2; clone size: few; V gene: TRBV5-1; CDR3 protein: CASSLDPRGSSGGELFF; CDR3 DNA: TGCGCCAGCAGCTTGGACCCCAGGGGGAGTAGTGGCGGGGAGCTGTTTTTT
D gene: TRBD1; J gene: TRBJ2-3; clone size: -; V gene: TRBV19; CDR3 protein: CASSIGTASTDTQYF; CDR3 DNA: TGTGCCAGTAGTATCGGGACAGCCTCCACAGATACGCAGTATTTT
D gene: -; J gene: TRBJ1-5; clone size: -; V gene: TRBV7-9; CDR3 protein: CASSLEGGVNQPQHF; CDR3 DNA: TGTGCCAGCAGCCTAGAGGGCGGGGTCAATCAGCCCCAGCATTTT
D gene: TRBD1; J gene: TRBJ2-7; clone size: -; V gene: TRBV24-1; CDR3 protein: CATSDGRDSRAYEQYF; CDR3 DNA: TGTGCCACCAGTGATGGCCGGGACAGCCGAGCCTACGAGCAGTACTTC
D gene: TRBD1; J gene: TRBJ1-2; clone size: -; V gene: TRBV4-1; CDR3 protein: CASSRGQGLINYGYTF; CDR3 DNA: TGCGCCAGCAGCCGAGGACAGGGGCTCATTAACTATGGCTACACCTTC
D gene: -; J gene: TRBJ1-6; clone size: -; V gene: TRBV5-8; CDR3 protein: CASSPPLSPLHF; CDR3 DNA: TGTGCCAGCAGCCCTCCCTTATCACCCCTCCACTTT
D gene: TRBD1; J gene: TRBJ1-4; clone size: -; V gene: TRBV19; CDR3 protein: CASQDRGLINEKLFF; CDR3 DNA: TGTGCCAGCCAGGACAGGGGGCTGATTAATGAAAAACTGTTTTTT
D gene: TRBD1; J gene: TRBJ1-1; clone size: -; V gene: TRBV7-9; CDR3 protein: CASSLDRRGLNTEAFF; CDR3 DNA: TGTGCCAGCAGCTTAGATCGGAGGGGGCTGAACACTGAAGCTTTCTTT
D gene: TRBD1; J gene: TRBJ2-7; clone size: -; V gene: TRBV27; CDR3 protein: CASSLRGQVRNEQYF; CDR3 DNA: TGTGCCAGCAGTTTAAGGGGACAGGTTCGGAACGAGCAGTACTTC
D gene: -; J gene: TRBJ2-1; clone size: -; V gene: TRBV28; CDR3 protein: CASPSETNEQFF; CDR3 DNA: TGTGCCAGCCCATCGGAGACCAATGAGCAGTTCTTC
D gene: TRBD2; J gene: TRBJ2-3; clone size: -; V gene: TRBV7-3; CDR3 protein: CASSAWASGSRDTQYF; CDR3 DNA: TGTGCCAGCAGTGCATGGGCTAGCGGGTCGAGAGATACGCAGTATTTT
D gene: TRBD1; J gene: TRBJ1-1; clone size: -; V gene: TRBV5-1; CDR3 protein: CASSLTTGGTEAFF; CDR3 DNA: TGCGCCAGCAGCTTGACCACAGGGGGCACTGAAGCTTTCTTT
D gene: -; J gene: TRBJ1-3; clone size: -; V gene: TRBV21-1; CDR3 protein: CASRGMKTGWGNTIYF; CDR3 DNA: TGTGCCAGCAGGGGGATGAAGACAGGCTGGGGAAACACCATATATTTT
D gene: TRBD1; J gene: TRBJ1-2; clone size: -; V gene: TRBV4-1; CDR3 protein: CASSRSLQGDYGYTF; CDR3 DNA: TGCGCCAGCAGCCGATCTTTGCAGGGGGACTATGGCTACACCTTC
D gene: -; J gene: TRBJ1-1; clone size: -; V gene: TRBV5-6; CDR3 protein: CASSSRRRGNTEAFF; CDR3 DNA: TGTGCCAGCAGCTCCCGTCGAAGGGGGAACACTGAAGCTTTCTTT
D gene: TRBD1; J gene: TRBJ2-1; clone size: few; V gene: TRBV5-1; CDR3 protein: CASSPYLTGSSYNEQFF; CDR3 DNA: TGCGCCAGCAGCCCCTACCTGACAGGGAGCTCCTACAATGAGCAGTTCTTC
D gene: -; J gene: TRBJ1-1; clone size: -; V gene: TRBV4-1; CDR3 protein: CASSQPLQSNTEAFF; CDR3 DNA: TGCGCCAGCAGCCAACCCCTGCAGTCGAACACTGAAGCTTTCTTT